The present entry profiles one T cell receptor beta chain with its context. The data derive from a study of blood T cell repertoires in COVID-19. Overall study: The United States, Italy and Spain were the sources of the acute and convalescent COVID-19 samples.

The CDR3 sequence is 14 residues long. Germline loops: CDR1 SGHAT, CDR2 FQNNGV. J was trimmed by 8 bases and V by 6 bases; bases with no gene match: 11. During active infection, Seattle patients enrolled and were then monitored through disease. Per the original methods: Nucleated cell number was recorded as an estimate derived from reference gene primer amplification. Produced via immunoSEQ multiplex PCR; TCRdb's table is partial and in-frame only. That table furnishes V, J and clone size, whereas the DNA furnished D and trimming. The profile covers 150,000 or so clones, with 80% to 90% appearing a single time and around 15% taken by the ten largest.

This sequence was found in a man between 18 and 29 years old with COVID-19, enrolled during active disease. The sample taken for sequencing was peripheral blood. The rearrangement joins TRBV11-2 to TRBJ1-2, with 8 bases aligning to TRBD1. The CDR3 here is CASSSTGAGGGYTF. Here the CDR3 DNA reads TGTGCCAGCAGTTCGACAGGGGCCGGGGGGGGCTACACCTTC.